This is a list of T cell receptor beta chains from one sample in a study of response to subunit inactivated influenza vaccine. In TCRdb, the RT-PCR reads were re-called with MiXCR into one record per CDR3 protein. The sample lists 590,000 or so distinct CDR3 sequences, about 14% occurring once. The sample consisted of PBMCs from blood, taken less than 15 days before vaccination. These receptors all come from a man aged 50-60 years who received an inactivated influenza vaccine. CDR3s include the opening cysteine and the closing phenylalanine or tryptophan. Fields, in order: CDR3 length, clone size, J gene, V gene, D gene, CDR3 DNA, CDR3 protein. D genes are given only for firm matches. Clone size is given for some rows only: seen once, a few or many times, or a class if the clone is expanded.

>16|few|TRBJ1-2|TRBV12-3/TRBV12-4|.
TGTGCCAGCAGTTCCCCCCCCAGCGGGGGGCGGAATGGCTACACCTTC
CASSSPPSGGRNGYTF
>17|.|TRBJ2-1|TRBV5-6|TRBD2
TGTGCCAGCAGCTTGGGGCTGTCTAGCGGGGCCTACAATGAGCAGTTCTTC
CASSLGLSSGAYNEQFF
>15|.|TRBJ1-5|TRBV7-2|.
TGTGCCAGCAGACTACATGACAGCAGCAATCAGCCCCAGCATTTT
CASRLHDSSNQPQHF
>16|.|TRBJ2-2|TRBV3-1|.
TGTGCCAGCAGCCCCCTGGGTAGTCGGGGAACCGGGGAGCTGTTTTTT
CASSPLGSRGTGELFF
>16|few|TRBJ2-7|TRBV7-9|TRBD1
TGTGCCAGCAGCTTAGACCAGGCGGGACAGGGCTACGAGCAGTACTTC
CASSLDQAGQGYEQYF
>12|few|TRBJ1-2|TRBV11-2|.
TGTGCCACCATAAACAGGAGGGACGGCTACACCTTC
CATINRRDGYTF
>16|many|TRBJ2-7|TRBV6-2/TRBV6-3|.
TGTGCCAGCAGAACCACGGCCCCCGGGCAACGATACGAGCAGTACTTC
CASRTTAPGQRYEQYF
>14|many|TRBJ1-1|TRBV5-1|.
TGCGCCAGCAGCTCCGGACGGATGAACACTGAAGCTTTCTTT
CASSSGRMNTEAFF
>11|.|TRBJ2-7|TRBV6-2/TRBV6-3|.
TGTGCCAGCACCCTCTTGGGCGAGCAGTACTTC
CASTLLGEQYF
>13|few|TRBJ2-7|TRBV20-1|.
TGCAGTGCTAGACTGGACAGTTTCTTCCAGCAGTACTTC
CSARLDSFFQQYF
>15|.|TRBJ2-3|TRBV6-5|.
TGTGCCAGCAGTTACTACGGGGGATACACAGATACGCAGTATTTT
CASSYYGGYTDTQYF
>15|.|TRBJ1-1|TRBV10-2|TRBD1
TGCGCCAGCAGTGAGGCCCGGACAGGGAACACTGAAGCTTTCTTT
CASSEARTGNTEAFF
>13|.|TRBJ1-1|TRBV29-1|TRBD1
TGCAGCGTTGATAGGACAGGGAACACTGAAGCTTTCTTT
CSVDRTGNTEAFF
>12|.|TRBJ2-3|TRBV7-6|TRBD2
TGTGCCAGCAGCTGGGTAGCGGGGACGCAGTATTTT
CASSWVAGTQYF
>12|many|TRBJ1-5|TRBV20-1|.
TGCAGTGCTAGTAAGGGGGATCAGCCCCAGCATTTT
CSASKGDQPQHF
>12|many|TRBJ2-5|TRBV7-9|.
TGTGCCAGCAGCCCCCTCTTAGAGACCCAGTACTTC
CASSPLLETQYF
>19|.|TRBJ2-1|TRBV11-1|TRBD2
TGTGCCAGCAGCCCCCGGGTTTGGGCTAGCGGGAACTCCTACAATGAGCAGTTCTTC
CASSPRVWASGNSYNEQFF
>18|.|TRBJ2-7|TRBV11-2|TRBD1
TGTGCCAGCATCTGGGCGGGGTCCCAGACAGGGGCCTTCTACGAGCAGTACTTC
CASIWAGSQTGAFYEQYF
>13|.|TRBJ2-5|TRBV7-9|TRBD2
TGTGCCAGCAGCTTCTCCGGGGGGGCGTCCCAGTACTTC
CASSFSGGASQYF
>16|.|TRBJ2-3|TRBV29-1|TRBD1
TGCAGCGTACCCGGGACAGGGGGCATCCCCACAGATACGCAGTATTTT
CSVPGTGGIPTDTQYF
>14|.|TRBJ2-6|TRBV10-3|.
TGTGCCATCAGTGTTTTCTCTGGGGCCAACGTCCTGACTTTC
CAISVFSGANVLTF
>14|.|TRBJ2-7|TRBV4-3|.
TGCGCCAGCAGCCAAGATCGAGGAGAAGGCGAGCAGTACTTC
CASSQDRGEGEQYF
>15|few|TRBJ1-1|TRBV5-1|TRBD1
TGCGCCAGCAGCCCAGGGACAGGGGCGCGTACTGAAGCTTTCTTT
CASSPGTGARTEAFF
>17|few|TRBJ2-3|TRBV4-3|TRBD1
TGCGCCAGCAGCCAAACCCCGACAGGGCTCAGCACAGATACGCAGTATTTT
CASSQTPTGLSTDTQYF